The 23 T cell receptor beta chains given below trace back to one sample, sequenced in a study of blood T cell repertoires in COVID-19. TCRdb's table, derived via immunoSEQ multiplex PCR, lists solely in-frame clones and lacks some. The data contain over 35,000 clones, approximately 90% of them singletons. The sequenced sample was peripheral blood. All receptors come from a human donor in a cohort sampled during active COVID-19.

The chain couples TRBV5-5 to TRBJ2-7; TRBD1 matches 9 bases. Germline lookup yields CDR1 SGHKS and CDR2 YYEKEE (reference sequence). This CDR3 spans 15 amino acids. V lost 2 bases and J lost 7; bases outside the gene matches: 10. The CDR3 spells CASSLAGQGLWEQYF. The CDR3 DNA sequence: TGTGCCAGCAGCTTAGCGGGACAGGGACTTTGGGAGCAGTACTTC. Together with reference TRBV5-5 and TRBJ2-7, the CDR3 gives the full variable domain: DAGVTQSPTHLIKTRGQQVTLRCSPISGHKSVSWYQQVLGQGPQFIFQYYEKEERGRGNFPDRFSARQFPNYSSELNVNALLLGDSALYLCASSLAGQGLWEQYFGPGTRLTVT.

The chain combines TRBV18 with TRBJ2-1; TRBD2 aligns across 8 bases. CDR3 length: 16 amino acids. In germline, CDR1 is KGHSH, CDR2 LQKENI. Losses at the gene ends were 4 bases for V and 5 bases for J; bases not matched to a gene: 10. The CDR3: CASSLPLAGTHNEQFF. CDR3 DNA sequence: TGTGCCAGCTCACTCCCCTTAGCGGGGACCCACAATGAGCAGTTCTTC.

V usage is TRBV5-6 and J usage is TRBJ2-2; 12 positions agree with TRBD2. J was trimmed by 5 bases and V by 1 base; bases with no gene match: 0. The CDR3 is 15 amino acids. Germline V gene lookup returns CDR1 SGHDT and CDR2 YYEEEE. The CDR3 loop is CASSLLAGGTGELFF. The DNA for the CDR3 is TGTGCCAGCAGCTTGCTAGCGGGGGGGACCGGGGAGCTGTTTTTT.

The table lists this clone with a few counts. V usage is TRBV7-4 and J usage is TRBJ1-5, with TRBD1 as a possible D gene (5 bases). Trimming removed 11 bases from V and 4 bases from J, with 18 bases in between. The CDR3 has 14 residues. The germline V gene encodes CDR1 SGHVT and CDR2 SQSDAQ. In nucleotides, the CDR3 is TGTGCCCGGGGGGAGAACGAAGGTAATCAGCCCCAGCATTTT. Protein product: CARGENEGNQPQHF.

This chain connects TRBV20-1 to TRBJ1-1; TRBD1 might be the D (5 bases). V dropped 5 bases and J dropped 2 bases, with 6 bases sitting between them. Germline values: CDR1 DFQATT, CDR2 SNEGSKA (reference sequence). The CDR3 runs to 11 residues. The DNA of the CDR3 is TGCAGTGCTTGGACAAACACTGAAGCTTTCTTT. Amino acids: CSAWTNTEAFF.

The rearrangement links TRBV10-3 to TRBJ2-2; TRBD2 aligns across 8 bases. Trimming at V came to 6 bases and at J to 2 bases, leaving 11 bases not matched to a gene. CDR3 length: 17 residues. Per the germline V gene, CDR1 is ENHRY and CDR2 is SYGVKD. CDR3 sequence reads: CAIRRGMGLENTGELFF. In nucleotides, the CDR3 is TGTGCCATCAGGAGGGGTATGGGACTAGAAAACACCGGGGAGCTGTTTTTT.

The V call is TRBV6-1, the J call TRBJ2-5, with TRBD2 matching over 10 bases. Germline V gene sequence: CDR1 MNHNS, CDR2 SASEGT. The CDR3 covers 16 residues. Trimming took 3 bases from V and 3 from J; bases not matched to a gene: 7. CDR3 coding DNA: TGTGCCAGCAGTGACCCGGGACTAGCGACCGAAGAGACCCAGTACTTC. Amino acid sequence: CASSDPGLATEETQYF.

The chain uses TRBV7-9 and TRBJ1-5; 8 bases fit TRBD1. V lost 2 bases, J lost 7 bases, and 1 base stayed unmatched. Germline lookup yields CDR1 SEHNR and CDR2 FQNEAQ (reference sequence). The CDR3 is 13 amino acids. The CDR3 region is CASSLSGGQPQHF. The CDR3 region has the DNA TGTGCCAGCAGCTTATCAGGGGGCCAGCCCCAGCATTTT.

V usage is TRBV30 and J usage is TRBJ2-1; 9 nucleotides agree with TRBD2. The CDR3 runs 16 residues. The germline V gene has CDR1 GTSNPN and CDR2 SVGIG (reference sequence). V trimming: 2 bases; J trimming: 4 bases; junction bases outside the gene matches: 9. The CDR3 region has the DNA TGTGCCTGGAGTCTCGTGGCCAGCGGGGGGTACAATGAGCAGTTCTTC. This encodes CAWSLVASGGYNEQFF.

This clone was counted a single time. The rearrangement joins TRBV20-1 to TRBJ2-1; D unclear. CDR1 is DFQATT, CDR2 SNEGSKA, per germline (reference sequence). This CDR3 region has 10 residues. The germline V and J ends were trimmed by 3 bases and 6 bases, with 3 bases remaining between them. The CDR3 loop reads CSARANEQFF. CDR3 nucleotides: TGCAGTGCTAGGGCCAATGAGCAGTTCTTC.

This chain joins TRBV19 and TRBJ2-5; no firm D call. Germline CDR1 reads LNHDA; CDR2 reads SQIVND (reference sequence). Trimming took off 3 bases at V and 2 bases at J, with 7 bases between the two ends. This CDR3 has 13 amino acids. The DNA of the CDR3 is TGTGCCAGTAGTATGGCCGGGCAAGAGACCCAGTACTTC. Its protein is CASSMAGQETQYF.

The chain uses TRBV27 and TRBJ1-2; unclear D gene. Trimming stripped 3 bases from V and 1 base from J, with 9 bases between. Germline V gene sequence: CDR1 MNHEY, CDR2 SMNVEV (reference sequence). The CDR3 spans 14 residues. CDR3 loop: CASSLDGLNYGYTF. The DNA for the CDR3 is TGTGCCAGCAGTTTGGACGGACTTAACTATGGCTACACCTTC.

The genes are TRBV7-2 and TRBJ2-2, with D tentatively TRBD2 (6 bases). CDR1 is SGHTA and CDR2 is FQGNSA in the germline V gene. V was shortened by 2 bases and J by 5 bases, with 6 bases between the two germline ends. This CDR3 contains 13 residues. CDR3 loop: CASSLSGTGELFF. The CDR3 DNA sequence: TGTGCCAGCAGCTTAAGCGGGACCGGGGAGCTGTTTTTT. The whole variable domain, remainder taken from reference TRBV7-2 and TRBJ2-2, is GAGVSQSPSNKVTEKGKDVELRCDPISGHTALYWYRQSLGQGLEFLIYFQGNSAPDKSGLPSDRFSAERTGGSVSTLTIQRTQQEDSAVYLCASSLSGTGELFFGEGSRLTVL.

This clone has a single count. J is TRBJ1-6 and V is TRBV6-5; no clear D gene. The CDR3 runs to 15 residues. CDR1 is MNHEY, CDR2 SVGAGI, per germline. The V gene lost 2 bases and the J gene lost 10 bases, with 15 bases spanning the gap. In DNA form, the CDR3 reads TGTGCCAGCAGTTACGAGGGTGCGTCGGGCTCACCCCTCCACTTT. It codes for CASSYEGASGSPLHF.

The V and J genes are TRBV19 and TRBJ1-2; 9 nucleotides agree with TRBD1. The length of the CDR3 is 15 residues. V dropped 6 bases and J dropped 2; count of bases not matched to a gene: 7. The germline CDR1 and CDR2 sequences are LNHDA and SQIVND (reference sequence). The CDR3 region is CASRETGGRNYGYTF. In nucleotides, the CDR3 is TGTGCCAGTAGGGAAACAGGGGGCCGAAACTATGGCTACACCTTC.

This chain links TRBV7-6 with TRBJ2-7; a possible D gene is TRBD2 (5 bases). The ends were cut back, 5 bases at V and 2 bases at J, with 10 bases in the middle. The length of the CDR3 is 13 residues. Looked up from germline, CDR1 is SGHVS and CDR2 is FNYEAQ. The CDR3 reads CASSGRGPYEQYF. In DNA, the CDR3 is TGTGCCAGCAGCGGACGAGGGCCCTACGAGCAGTACTTC.

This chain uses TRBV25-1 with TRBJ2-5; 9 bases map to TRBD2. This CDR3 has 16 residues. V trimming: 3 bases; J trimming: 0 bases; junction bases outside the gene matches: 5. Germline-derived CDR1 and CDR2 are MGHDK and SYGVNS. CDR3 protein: CASSEMSGGYQETQYF. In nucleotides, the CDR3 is TGTGCCAGCAGTGAGATGAGCGGGGGGTACCAAGAGACCCAGTACTTC.

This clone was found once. CDR3 residues: CASSLDLQGYGYTF. CDR3 coding DNA: TGTGCCAGCAGCTTAGATCTACAGGGGTATGGCTACACCTTC. This rearrangement joins TRBV7-8 to TRBJ1-2, with 7 nucleotides matching TRBD1. The CDR3 loop spans 14 amino acids. The V gene's germline CDR1 is SGHVS and CDR2 FQNEAQ. Trimming removed 1 base from V and 5 bases from J; junction bases left unmatched: 4.

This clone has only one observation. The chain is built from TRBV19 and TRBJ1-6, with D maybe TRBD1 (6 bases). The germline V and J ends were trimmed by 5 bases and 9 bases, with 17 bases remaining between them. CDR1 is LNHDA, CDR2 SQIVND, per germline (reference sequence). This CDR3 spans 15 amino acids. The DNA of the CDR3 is TGTGCCAGTAGTGAAAGACAGGTGCGAGGTTCACCCCTCCACTTT. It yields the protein CASSERQVRGSPLHF.

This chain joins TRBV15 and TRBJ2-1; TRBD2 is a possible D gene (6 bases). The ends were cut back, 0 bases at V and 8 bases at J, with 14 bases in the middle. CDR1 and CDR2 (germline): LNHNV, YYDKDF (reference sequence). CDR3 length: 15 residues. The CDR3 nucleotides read TGTGCCACCAGCAGAGATGACGGGGGTAAGGATGAGCAGTTCTTC. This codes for CATSRDDGGKDEQFF.

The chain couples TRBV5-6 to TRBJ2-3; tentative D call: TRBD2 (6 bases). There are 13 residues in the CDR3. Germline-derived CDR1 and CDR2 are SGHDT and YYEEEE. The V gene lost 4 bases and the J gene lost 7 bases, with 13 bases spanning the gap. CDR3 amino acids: CASSRSGVNTQYF. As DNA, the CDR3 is TGTGCCAGCAGCCGCTCGGGGGTTAATACGCAGTATTTT. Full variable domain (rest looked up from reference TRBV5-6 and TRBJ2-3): DAGVTQSPTHLIKTRGQQVTLRCSPKSGHDTVSWYQQALGQGPQFIFQYYEEEERQRGNFPDRFSGHQFPNYSSELNVNALLLGDSALYLCASSRSGVNTQYFGPGTRLTVL.

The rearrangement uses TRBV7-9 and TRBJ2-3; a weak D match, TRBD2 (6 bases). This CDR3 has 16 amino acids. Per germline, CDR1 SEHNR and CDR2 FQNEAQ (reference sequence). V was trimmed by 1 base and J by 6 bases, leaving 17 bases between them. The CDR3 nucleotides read TGTGCCAGCAGCTTAGTATGGTCCAAACGGGGGGATACGCAGTATTTT. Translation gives CASSLVWSKRGDTQYF.

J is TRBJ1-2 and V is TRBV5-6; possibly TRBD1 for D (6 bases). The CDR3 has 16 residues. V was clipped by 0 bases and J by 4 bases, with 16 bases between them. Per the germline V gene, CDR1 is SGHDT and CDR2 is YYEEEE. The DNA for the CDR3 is TGTGCCAGCAGCTTGGCCTCGGAGGGGGGGTTCTATGGCTACACCTTC. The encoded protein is CASSLASEGGFYGYTF.